This T cell receptor (beta chain) was retrieved from a study of T cells in Graves' hyperthyroidism and ophthalmopathy. Regions amplified from RNA transcripts were the TCR beta CDR3 regions. The HTBI primer set drove a first-round RT-PCR of the TCR CDR3. In TCRdb, the multiplex PCR reads were re-called with MiXCR into one record per CDR3 protein. This table holds 130,000 to 150,000 distinct CDR3 sequences, about 20% found once. The clonotype was recovered from a woman in her 50s with Graves' hyperthyroidism that later progressed to Graves' ophthalmopathy. Specimen: blood.

CDR3: CASSTSGTGGTEAFF. As DNA, the CDR3 is TGTGCCAGCAGTACCTCCGGGACAGGGGGTACTGAAGCTTTCTTT. V and J are TRBV6-2 or TRBV6-3 and TRBJ1-1, with 11 bases that match TRBD1. The CDR3 totals 15 residues. Germline lookup yields CDR1 MNHEY and CDR2 SVGEGT. The ends lost 5 bases at V and 5 bases at J; junction bases unmatched: 7.